What follows are 9 T cell receptor beta chains derived from one specimen sequenced in a study of T cells in women clearing cervical HPV infection. Only in-frame clones appear in the TCRdb table, and some are missing; sequencing was by immunoSEQ multiplex PCR. The sample yields about 32,000 clones, of which the top ten take up more than 3.5%. Material: blood buffy coat. These TCRs come from a woman between 18 and 70 years old with a cervical HPV16 infection that either progressed to CIN3+ or cleared (not recorded which).

As to this clone: Read coverage stops 3 residues before the CDR3 terminus; the germline J gene supplies the remainder. V gene TRBV18 combines with J gene TRBJ2-2; the D is unclear. CDR3 size: 16 residues. V was shortened by 1 base and J by 1 base, with 10 bases between the two germline ends. CDR1 KGHSH and CDR2 LQKENI come from the germline V gene. The CDR3 spells CASSPLSAGNTGELFF. The part of the CDR3 DNA that was read is TGTGCCAGCTCACCACTATCCGCAGGGAACACCGGGGAG.

Partial CDR3 DNA: TGTGCCAGCAGACCCCGACAGGGGTGGAACTATGGC. It specifies CASRPRQGWNYG. The full-length CDR3 reads as CASRPRQGWNYGYTF. The chain is built from TRBV6-2 or TRBV6-3 and TRBJ1-2; 8 bases agree with TRBD1. The sequence runs out 3 residues before the end of the CDR3; the remainder is reconstructed from the germline J gene. Per germline, CDR1 MNHEY and CDR2 SVGEGT. Trimming took 6 bases from V and 2 from J; bases not matched to a gene: 8. There are 15 residues in the CDR3.

Of note for this clone: With the read ending 3 residues before the CDR3 end, the germline J gene is used to fill in that end. This chain links TRBV7-6 with TRBJ2-3; 7 bases agree with TRBD1. Unmatched junction bases numbered 6, after V lost 5 bases and J lost 4 bases. The CDR3 is 14 residues long. Germline V gene sequence: CDR1 SGHVS, CDR2 FNYEAQ. The CDR3 reads CASSPVGTADTQYF. The part of the CDR3 DNA that was read is TGTGCCAGCAGCCCTGTTGGGACAGCAGATACG.

With regard to this clone: The DNA ends 3 residues before the CDR3 does, and the rest of the CDR3 is filled in from the germline J gene. The rearrangement links TRBV19 to TRBJ1-1; D not resolved. The CDR3 runs to 14 residues. Germline assignment: CDR1 LNHDA and CDR2 SQIVND (reference sequence). The V end was cut by 3 bases, the J end by 4 bases, with 12 bases between. The CDR3 DNA, read in part, is TGTGCCAGTAGTATCGACCCTACGGGCACTGAA. This codes for CASSIDPTGTE. The whole CDR3 region reads CASSIDPTGTEAFF.

On this clone itself: Read sequence stops 3 residues before the CDR3 end, and the germline J gene provides the missing end. This rearrangement joins TRBV29-1 to TRBJ2-1; 8 nucleotides align to TRBD2. This CDR3 has 14 residues. After removal of 1 base from V and 7 bases from J, the junction contained 6 bases not matched to a gene. Germline V gene lookup returns CDR1 SQVTM and CDR2 ANQGSEA. CDR3 amino acids: CSVEVGLVRNEQFF. The sequenced part of the CDR3 DNA is TGCAGCGTTGAAGTGGGACTAGTCAGGAATGAG.

Of note for this clone: The read comes to an end 3 residues before the CDR3 does, leaving the germline J gene to fill in the end. The chain couples TRBV10-2 to TRBJ1-2, with TRBD1 identical over 8 bases. From germline, CDR1 is WSHSY and CDR2 SAAADI. The CDR3 consists of 13 residues. The junction had 5 bases not matched to a gene; V was cut back by 5 bases and J by 6 bases. CDR3 DNA, as far as it was read: TGCGCCAGCAGTAAGGACAGGGTGCATGGC. Residues: CASSKDRVHG. The full-length CDR3 reads as CASSKDRVHGYTF.

Concerning this clone: The read terminates 3 residues before the CDR3 end, so the remaining end is supplied by the germline J gene. The chain uses TRBV20-1 and TRBJ2-5, with a possible D match to TRBD2 (6 bases). Germline CDR1 and CDR2: DFQATT and SNEGSKA (reference sequence). This CDR3 has 15 residues. Trimming removed 2 bases from V and 2 bases from J, with 15 bases in between. CDR3 sequence reads: CSARQGRDWQETQYF. CDR3 bases read: TGCAGTGCTAGACAAGGGCGGGACTGGCAAGAGACC.

Worth noting for this clone: The read falls 3 residues short of the CDR3 end, and the missing part is taken from the germline J gene. The V call is TRBV3-1 (or the pseudogene TRBV3-2), the J call TRBJ2-3, with D perhaps matching TRBD1 (6 bases). Deletions cut 3 bases from V and 0 bases from J, with 10 bases between. Germline CDR1 and CDR2: LGHDT and YNNKEL (reference sequence). This CDR3 is built from 15 residues. CDR3 sequence reads: CASSHIGGSTDTQYF. Partial CDR3 DNA: TGTGCCAGCAGCCATATAGGGGGAAGCACAGATACG.

Details on this clone: Sequencing ends 3 residues short of the CDR3 end; the germline J gene provides the rest. The rearrangement links TRBV7-7 to TRBJ2-3; 7 bases map to TRBD1. Germline loops: CDR1 SSHAT, CDR2 FNYEAQ (reference sequence). CDR3 size: 14 residues. The CDR3 loop reads CASSQRGRGETQYF. The CDR3 bases that were read are TGTGCCAGCAGCCAAAGGGGGCGCGGAGAGACG.